This T cell receptor (beta chain) emerged from a study of blood T cell repertoires in COVID-19 (dated by TCRdb to the early 2020s). Turning to the overall study: The collaborator samples originated in the United States, Italy and Spain and spanned the acute and convalescent phases of COVID-19. The material from the prospective study consisted of cDNA or gDNA derived from T cells, B-cell-depleted T cells, or PBMCs. The dataset comprised deeply sampled blood TCRbeta repertoires from subjects exposed to, actively infected with, or recovered from COVID-19. The repertoires were made available in a free public database intended to serve as a resource for research on the immune response to SARS-CoV-2. The samples were drawn from the first 160 participants of the ongoing ImmuneRACE study and from 1,254 subjects provided by 6 global collaborators. Nearly every sample came with metadata listing a de-identified subject ID, COVID-19 status, age in years and sex. HLA class I and class II types, where available, came from metadata supplied by the sample provider rather than from assay-based typing. Study-wide findings and limitations: Clinical and demographic metadata were provided uncurated, with the amount varying by source and participant.

A second Seattle source provided samples from volunteer blood donors who had recovered from COVID-19. Each collaborating institution followed its own protocols to collect whole blood in K2EDTA tubes. For TCRbeta analysis, collaborators shipped samples in one of three forms: frozen whole blood, isolated PBMCs, or DNA extracted from either of those sample types. From the germline V gene, CDR1 is SGHTA and CDR2 is FQGTGA. The trim is 3 bases for V and 1 base for J, with a gap of 6 bases between the germline ends. The CDR3 goes from the cysteine to the phenylalanine over 13 residues. The entry retains the CDR3 DNA only, 39 bases that are in frame from base 1. As for this clone: Its antigen has not been determined. Within one base of it there is no much larger clone, and no base qualities were kept.

TCRbeta CDR3 regions were amplified from genomic DNA by means of the immunoSEQ Assay, a bias-controlled multiplex PCR. In the source study's methods: The number of nucleated cells in each sample was estimated from the amplification of reference gene primers within the assay. To quantify the absolute abundance of each unique TCRbeta CDR3 rearrangement, sequence reads were collapsed and filtered. For each sample, productive Simpson clonality was calculated as the square root of Simpson's diversity index over productive rearrangements. TCRdb mirrors the immuneACCESS table, restricted to in-frame sequences. Some clones are absent from its copies; in checked studies, under half trace to an unresolved V gene, and the reason for the others is unknown. The V and J calls and clone size were taken over from that table, and D and trimming were inferred from the DNA. Across this sample there are 240,000 or so clones, with around 86% seen only once. In total, the top ten clones hold roughly 1.9% of the sample.

The sequencing input was peripheral blood. In this chain, TRBV7-3 is recombined with TRBJ1-1, with the identity of the D gene unclear. The source is a man aged 25 to 40 who had recovered from COVID-19. The CDR3 sequence is CASSFTRNTEAFF. At the DNA level, the sequence is TGTGCCAGCAGCTTCACCAGGAACACTGAAGCTTTCTTT.